The 14 T cell receptor beta chains listed next were all sequenced from one sample in a study of memory B cells and T cells in multiple sclerosis. Their recognized antigens are unknown. Method: immunoSEQ multiplex PCR; TCRdb's copy keeps in-frame clones and lacks some. The sample has about 46,000 clones, more than 65% seen once; the top ten hold around 1.1%. CFSE-dim autoproliferating and CFSE-high non-proliferating T cells from unstimulated culture were sequenced separately. Cultures began with 5x10^7 CFSE-labeled PBMCs, unstimulated for 7 to 8 days, with replicate wells pooled. The sequencing sample was made of PBMCs from blood kept in culture. These receptors all come from a human donor with multiple sclerosis.

For this clone: Other DNA sequences within the sample encode an identical CDR3. The chain carries TRBV30 and TRBJ1-2; possibly TRBD1 for D (6 bases). The CDR3 sequence is 14 residues long. The V gene lost 3 bases and the J gene lost 8 bases, with 19 bases spanning the gap. Germline V CDR1 and CDR2: GTSNPN, SVGIG (reference sequence). CDR3 region: CAWSVPGAGGGYTF. Here the CDR3 DNA reads TGTGCCTGGAGCGTACCGGGGGCGGGCGGGGGCTACACCTTC. The full variable domain, its missing parts supplied by reference TRBV30 and TRBJ1-2, is SQTIHQWPATLVQPVGSPLSLECTVEGTSNPNLYWYRQAAGRGLQLLFYSVGIGQISSEVPQNLSASRPQDRQFILSSKKLLLSDSGFYLCAWSVPGAGGGYTFGSGTRLTVV.

The V gene is TRBV5-4, the J gene TRBJ2-5; the match to TRBD2 covers 8 bases. CDR1 is SGHNT and CDR2 is YYREEE in the germline V gene (reference sequence). CDR3 length equals 15 residues. The ends lost 0 bases at V and 4 bases at J; junction bases unmatched: 5. This CDR3 is CASSLEGLAVETQYF. DNA for the CDR3: TGTGCCAGCAGCTTGGAAGGACTAGCCGTAGAGACCCAGTACTTC.

The J gene is TRBJ1-2, the V gene TRBV4-2, with D possibly TRBD1 on 6 matching bases. V lost 4 bases and J lost 4, with 16 bases in between. The germline gives CDR1 LGHNA, CDR2 YNFKEQ. The CDR3 has 15 residues. CDR3 loop: CASSPPQGVAYGYTF. CDR3 DNA: TGTGCCAGCAGCCCACCACAGGGAGTAGCCTATGGCTACACCTTC.

This clone has more than one count but fewer than ten. The V call is TRBV6-6, the J call TRBJ1-6; D unclear. Trimming cost V 0 bases and J 6 bases, with 12 bases left between them. This CDR3 has 16 amino acids. Germline-derived CDR1 and CDR2 are MNHNY and SVGAGI (reference sequence). The chain's CDR3 is CASSYSLSGLNSPLHF. As DNA, the CDR3 is TGTGCCAGCAGTTACTCGCTGTCAGGTCTTAATTCACCCCTCCACTTT.

This clone was picked up one time. J is TRBJ2-5 and V is TRBV27, with TRBD1 identical over 7 bases. The CDR3 runs to 19 residues. V lost 2 bases, J lost 5 bases, and 20 bases stayed unmatched. Per germline, CDR1 MNHEY and CDR2 SMNVEV (reference sequence). The CDR3 loop is CASSLLSSTGAGRWETQYF. CDR3 bases: TGTGCCAGCAGTTTACTCTCAAGTACAGGGGCCGGCCGTTGGGAGACCCAGTACTTC.

The chain employs TRBV7-9 and TRBJ1-1; D not certain. Looked up from germline, CDR1 is SEHNR and CDR2 is FQNEAQ (reference sequence). Trimming took off 3 bases at V and 6 bases at J, with 5 bases between the two ends. This CDR3 is 11 amino acids long. CDR3 sequence: CASSLSSEAFF. CDR3 in DNA: TGTGCCAGCAGCTTGAGTTCTGAAGCTTTCTTT.

The gene calls are TRBV7-6 and TRBJ2-5; 11 nucleotides line up with TRBD1. Gene TRBJ2-7 matches the end of the DNA better, so the J call may be wrong. The CDR3 is 15 residues long. The germline gives CDR1 SGHVS, CDR2 FNYEAQ. DNA for the CDR3: TGTGCCAGCAGCTTAGTAGGACAGGGGGCGTTCGAGCAGTACTTC. As protein: CASSLVGQGAFEQYF.

The chain joins TRBV4-1 to TRBJ1-1, with D uncertain. The CDR3 spans 14 residues. Between the trimmed V and J ends, which lost 1 base and 1 base, there was a span of 7 bases. Germline lookup yields CDR1 MGHRA and CDR2 YSYEKL. CDR3 sequence reads: CASSQVLKNTEAFF. The CDR3, as DNA: TGCGCCAGCAGCCAAGTCCTGAAGAACACTGAAGCTTTCTTT.

The chain recombines TRBV9 with TRBJ1-4, with 8 bases aligning to TRBD1. The CDR3 loop spans 19 amino acids. Germline assignment: CDR1 SGDLS and CDR2 YYNGEE. V shed 4 bases, J shed 2 bases, and the junction held 16 bases outside the gene matches. CDR3 sequence reads: CASSISLSGGEETNEKLFF. CDR3 sequence (DNA): TGTGCCAGCAGCATTTCACTTTCAGGGGGCGAAGAGACTAATGAAAAACTGTTTTTT.

This clone has a handful of counts. J is TRBJ1-1 and V is TRBV9; no reliable D call. This CDR3 comprises 12 residues. Germline V gene lookup returns CDR1 SGDLS and CDR2 YYNGEE. The V gene lost 4 bases and the J gene lost 9 bases, with 13 bases spanning the gap. CDR3 amino acids: CASSQENGKAFF. The CDR3, as DNA: TGTGCCAGCAGCCAAGAAAACGGGAAAGCTTTCTTT.

The V gene is TRBV25-1, the J gene TRBJ2-1; the D is unclear. V shed 2 bases and J shed 4 bases, with 6 bases lying between them. This CDR3 contains 13 residues. In germline, CDR1 is MGHDK, CDR2 SYGVNS. CDR3 loop: CASSETAYNEQFF. The CDR3 bases are TGTGCCAGCAGTGAAACGGCTTACAATGAGCAGTTCTTC. Combining the CDR3 with reference TRBV25-1 and TRBJ2-1 gives the whole variable domain EADIYQTPRYLVIGTGKKITLECSQTMGHDKMYWYQQDPGMELHLIHYSYGVNSTEKGDLSSESTVSRIRTEHFPLTLESARPSHTSQYLCASSETAYNEQFFGPGTRLTVL.

This chain links TRBV4-1 with TRBJ1-2; D unclear. V was cut by 4 bases and J by 1 base, with 19 bases left in between. CDR1 MGHRA and CDR2 YSYEKL come from the germline V gene. The CDR3 sequence is 17 residues long. The CDR3 reads CASSPSGGTGVNYGYTF. CDR3 DNA: TGCGCCAGCAGCCCGTCGGGTGGTACGGGAGTTAACTATGGCTACACCTTC.

The chain joins TRBV5-1 to TRBJ1-1; D is possibly TRBD1 (5 bases). Per the germline V gene, CDR1 is SGHRS and CDR2 is YFSETQ. This CDR3 comprises 14 residues. The V end was cut by 5 bases, the J end by 0 bases, with 11 bases between. The chain's CDR3 is CASSGTELNTEAFF. CDR3 in DNA: TGCGCCAGCAGTGGGACTGAATTGAACACTGAAGCTTTCTTT.

V is TRBV28 and J is TRBJ1-2; TRBD1 is a possible D gene (6 bases). Germline CDR1 and CDR2: MDHEN and SYDVKM. The CDR3 is 16 residues long. The germline V and J ends were trimmed by 5 bases and 2 bases, with 18 bases remaining between them. CDR3 residues: CASSAHSGGRNYGYTF. CDR3 DNA: TGTGCCAGCAGTGCTCACTCCGGGGGGCGCAACTATGGCTACACCTTC.